This T cell receptor beta chain was recovered during a study of monozygotic twins with inflammatory bowel disease. Points from the study as a whole: IBD patients carried less diverse TCRbeta repertoires (inverse Simpson) than healthy co-twins. Since immunosuppressive treatments differed, patient repertoires may have gained added variability.

TCRdb reprocessed the 5' RACE reads and keeps a single row for each CDR3 protein, giving no DNA. The clone table shows 300,000 to 450,000 distinct CDR3 sequences, with the ten largest holding just over 2.5%. As to this clonotype: Its antigen is not known.

The CDR3 is 14 amino acids. Germline lookup yields CDR1 SGHTA and CDR2 FQGTGA. Sequenced sample: blood. This receptor was obtained from a human donor with ulcerative colitis or Crohn's disease, or a healthy co-twin of an affected twin (not recorded which). The chain recombines TRBV7-3 with TRBJ1-1; lacking DNA, the TRBD1 call made by TCRdb goes unchecked. CDR3 sequence: CASSLTSRDTEAFF.